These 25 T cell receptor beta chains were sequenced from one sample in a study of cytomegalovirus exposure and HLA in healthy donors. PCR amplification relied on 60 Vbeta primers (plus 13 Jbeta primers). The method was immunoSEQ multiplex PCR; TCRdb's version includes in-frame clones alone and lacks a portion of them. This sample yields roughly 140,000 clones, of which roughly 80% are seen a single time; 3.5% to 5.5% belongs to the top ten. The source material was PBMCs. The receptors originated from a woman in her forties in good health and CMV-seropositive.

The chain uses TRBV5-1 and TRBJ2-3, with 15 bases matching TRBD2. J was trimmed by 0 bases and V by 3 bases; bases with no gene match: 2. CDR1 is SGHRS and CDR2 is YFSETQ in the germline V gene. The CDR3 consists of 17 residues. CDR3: CASSSGTSGRSTDTQYF. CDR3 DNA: TGCGCCAGCAGCTCCGGGACTAGCGGGAGGAGCACAGATACGCAGTATTTT.

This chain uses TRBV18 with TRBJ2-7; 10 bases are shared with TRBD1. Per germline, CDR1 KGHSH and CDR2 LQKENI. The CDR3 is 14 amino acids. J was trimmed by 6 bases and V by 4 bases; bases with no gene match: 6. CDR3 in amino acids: CASSRDRGPAEQYF. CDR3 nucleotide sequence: TGTGCCAGCTCACGAGACAGGGGGCCTGCCGAGCAGTACTTC.

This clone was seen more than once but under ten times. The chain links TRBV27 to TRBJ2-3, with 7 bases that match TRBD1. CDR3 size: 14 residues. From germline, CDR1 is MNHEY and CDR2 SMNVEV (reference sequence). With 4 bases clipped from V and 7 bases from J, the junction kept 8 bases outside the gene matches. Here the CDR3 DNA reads TGTGCCAGCAGTTCACTACAGGGGACCAATACGCAGTATTTT. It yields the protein CASSSLQGTNTQYF.

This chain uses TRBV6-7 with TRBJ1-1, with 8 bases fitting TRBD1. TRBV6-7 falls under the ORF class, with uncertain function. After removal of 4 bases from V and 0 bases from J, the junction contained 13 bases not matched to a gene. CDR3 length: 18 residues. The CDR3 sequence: CASSSDRVNSKLNTEAFF. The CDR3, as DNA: TGTGCCAGCAGTTCGGACAGGGTGAACTCAAAGTTGAACACTGAAGCTTTCTTT.

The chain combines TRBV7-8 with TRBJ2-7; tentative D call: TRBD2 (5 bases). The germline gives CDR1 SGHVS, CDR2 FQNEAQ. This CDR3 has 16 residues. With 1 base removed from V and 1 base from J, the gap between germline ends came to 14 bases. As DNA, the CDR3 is TGTGCCAGCAGCTTAGGAGGTGGGAGTTTGTCCTACGAGCAGTACTTC. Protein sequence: CASSLGGGSLSYEQYF.

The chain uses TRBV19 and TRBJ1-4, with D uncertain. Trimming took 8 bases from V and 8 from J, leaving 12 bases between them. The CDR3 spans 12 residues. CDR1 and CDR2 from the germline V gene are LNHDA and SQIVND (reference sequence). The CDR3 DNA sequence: TGTGCCAGTGGCCCTCGCAAGGAAAAACTGTTTTTT. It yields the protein CASGPRKEKLFF.

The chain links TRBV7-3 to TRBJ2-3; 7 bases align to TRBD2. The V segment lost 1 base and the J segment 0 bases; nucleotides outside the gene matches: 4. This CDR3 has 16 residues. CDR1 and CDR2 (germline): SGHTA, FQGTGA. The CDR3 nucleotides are TGTGCCAGCAGCTTAATTGGCGGGAGTAGCACAGATACGCAGTATTTT. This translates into CASSLIGGSSTDTQYF.

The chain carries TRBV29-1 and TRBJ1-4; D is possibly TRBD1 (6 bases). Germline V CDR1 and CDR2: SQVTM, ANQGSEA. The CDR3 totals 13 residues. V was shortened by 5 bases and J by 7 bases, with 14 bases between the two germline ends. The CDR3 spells CSVRTGGPEKLFF. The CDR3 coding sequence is TGCAGCGTTAGGACCGGGGGGCCTGAAAAACTGTTTTTT.

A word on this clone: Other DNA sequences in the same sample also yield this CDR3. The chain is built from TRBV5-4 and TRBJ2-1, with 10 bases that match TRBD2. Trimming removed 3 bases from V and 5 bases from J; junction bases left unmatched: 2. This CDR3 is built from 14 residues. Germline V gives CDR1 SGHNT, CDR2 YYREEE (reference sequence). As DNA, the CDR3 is TGTGCCAGCAGCTCGGGACTAGCGCACAATGAGCAGTTCTTC. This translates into CASSSGLAHNEQFF.

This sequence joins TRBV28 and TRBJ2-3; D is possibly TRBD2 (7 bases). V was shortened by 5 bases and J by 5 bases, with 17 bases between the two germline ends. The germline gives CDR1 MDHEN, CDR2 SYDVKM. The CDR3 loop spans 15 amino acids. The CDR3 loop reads CASSPPSGGKDTQYF. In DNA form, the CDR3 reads TGTGCCAGCAGTCCCCCCTCGGGGGGCAAAGATACGCAGTATTTT.

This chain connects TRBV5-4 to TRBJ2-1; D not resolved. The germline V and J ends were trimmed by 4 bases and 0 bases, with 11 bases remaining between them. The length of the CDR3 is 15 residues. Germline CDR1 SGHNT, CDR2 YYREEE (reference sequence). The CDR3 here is CASSTEPSSYNEQFF. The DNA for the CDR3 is TGTGCCAGCAGCACGGAACCTAGCTCCTACAATGAGCAGTTCTTC.

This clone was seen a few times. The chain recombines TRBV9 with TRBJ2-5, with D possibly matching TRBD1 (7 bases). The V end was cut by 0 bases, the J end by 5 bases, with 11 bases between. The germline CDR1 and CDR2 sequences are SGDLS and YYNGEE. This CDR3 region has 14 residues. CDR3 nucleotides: TGTGCCAGCAGCGTAGGTTCAGGGGGGGAGACCCAGTACTTC. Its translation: CASSVGSGGETQYF.

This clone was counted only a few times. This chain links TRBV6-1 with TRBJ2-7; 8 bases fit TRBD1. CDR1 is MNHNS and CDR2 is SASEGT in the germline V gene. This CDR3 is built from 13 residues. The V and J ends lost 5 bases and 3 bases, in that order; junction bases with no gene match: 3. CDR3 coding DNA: TGTGCCAGCAGTCAGGGACAGGACTACGAGCAGTACTTC. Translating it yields CASSQGQDYEQYF.

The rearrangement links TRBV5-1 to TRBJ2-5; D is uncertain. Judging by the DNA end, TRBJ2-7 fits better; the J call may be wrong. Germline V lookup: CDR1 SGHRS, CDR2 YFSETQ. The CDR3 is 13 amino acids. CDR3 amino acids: CASSYGGTYEQYF. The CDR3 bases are TGCGCCAGCAGCTACGGCGGCACCTACGAGCAGTACTTC.

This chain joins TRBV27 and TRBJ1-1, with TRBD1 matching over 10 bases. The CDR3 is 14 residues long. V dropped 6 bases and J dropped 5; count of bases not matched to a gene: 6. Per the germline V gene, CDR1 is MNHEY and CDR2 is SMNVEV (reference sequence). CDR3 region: CASRSDRGATEAFF. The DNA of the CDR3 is TGTGCCAGCAGATCGGACAGGGGGGCAACTGAAGCTTTCTTT.

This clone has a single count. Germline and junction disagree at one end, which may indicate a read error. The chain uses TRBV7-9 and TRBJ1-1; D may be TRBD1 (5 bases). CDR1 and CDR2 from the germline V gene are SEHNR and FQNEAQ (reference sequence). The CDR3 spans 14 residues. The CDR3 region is CSSSLALGGAEAFF. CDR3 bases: TGTTCCAGCAGCTTAGCTTTGGGGGGGGCTGAAGCTTTCTTT.

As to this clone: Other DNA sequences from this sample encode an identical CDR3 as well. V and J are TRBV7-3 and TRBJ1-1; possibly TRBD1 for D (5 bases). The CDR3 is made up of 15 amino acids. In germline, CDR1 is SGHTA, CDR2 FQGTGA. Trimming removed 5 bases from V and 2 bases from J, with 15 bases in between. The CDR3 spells CASSPTGTPNTEAFF. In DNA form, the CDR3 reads TGTGCCAGCAGCCCCACCGGGACTCCTAACACTGAAGCTTTCTTT.

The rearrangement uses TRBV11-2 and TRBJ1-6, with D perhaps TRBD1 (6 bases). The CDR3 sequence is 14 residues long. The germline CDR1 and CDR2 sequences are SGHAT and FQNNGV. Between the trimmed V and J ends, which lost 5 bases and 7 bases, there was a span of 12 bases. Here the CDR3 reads CASSPRRGNSPLHF. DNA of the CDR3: TGTGCCAGCAGCCCCCGTAGGGGGAATTCACCCCTCCACTTT.

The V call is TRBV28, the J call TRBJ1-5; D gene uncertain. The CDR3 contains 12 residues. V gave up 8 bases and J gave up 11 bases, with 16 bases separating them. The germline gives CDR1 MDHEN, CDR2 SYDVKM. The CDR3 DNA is TGTGCCAGCGCCATGCGGGGAAGGTCCCAGCATTTT. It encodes CASAMRGRSQHF.

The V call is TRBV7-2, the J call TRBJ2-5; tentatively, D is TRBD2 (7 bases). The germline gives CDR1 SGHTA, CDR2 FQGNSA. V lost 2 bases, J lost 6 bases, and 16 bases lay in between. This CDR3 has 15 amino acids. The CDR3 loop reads CASSLKVGGPKTQYF. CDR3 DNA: TGTGCCAGCAGCTTAAAGGTGGGGGGGCCAAAGACCCAGTACTTC.

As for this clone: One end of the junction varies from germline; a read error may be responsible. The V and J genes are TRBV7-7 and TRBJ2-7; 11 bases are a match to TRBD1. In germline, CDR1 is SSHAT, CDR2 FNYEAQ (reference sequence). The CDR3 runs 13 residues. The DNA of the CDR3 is TGTGCTAGCAGCTCGGACAGGGGGCTTGAGCAGTACTTC. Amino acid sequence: CASSSDRGLEQYF.

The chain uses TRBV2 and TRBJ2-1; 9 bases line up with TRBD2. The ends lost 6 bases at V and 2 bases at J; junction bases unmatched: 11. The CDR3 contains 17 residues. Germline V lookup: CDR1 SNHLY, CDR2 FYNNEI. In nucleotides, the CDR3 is TGTGCCAGCAGAGATAGGACTAGCGCCACGACCTACAATGAGCAGTTCTTC. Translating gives CASRDRTSATTYNEQFF.

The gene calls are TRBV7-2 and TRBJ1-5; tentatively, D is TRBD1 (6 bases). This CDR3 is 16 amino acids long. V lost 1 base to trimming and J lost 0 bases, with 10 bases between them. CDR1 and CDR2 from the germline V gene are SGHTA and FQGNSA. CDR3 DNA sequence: TGTGCCAGCAGCTTAGAGGGACAACCTAGCAATCAGCCCCAGCATTTT. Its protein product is CASSLEGQPSNQPQHF.

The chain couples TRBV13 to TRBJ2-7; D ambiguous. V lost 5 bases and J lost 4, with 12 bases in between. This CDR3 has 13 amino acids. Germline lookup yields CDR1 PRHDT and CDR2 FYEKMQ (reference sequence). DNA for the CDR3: TGTGCCAGCAGCCCTTCTGTATCTTACGAGCAGTACTTC. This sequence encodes CASSPSVSYEQYF. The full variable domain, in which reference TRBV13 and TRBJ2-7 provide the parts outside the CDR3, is AAGVIQSPRHLIKEKRETATLKCYPIPRHDTVYWYQQGPGQDPQFLISFYEKMQSDKGSIPDRFSAQQFSDYHSELNMSSLELGDSALYFCASSPSVSYEQYFGPGTRLTVT.

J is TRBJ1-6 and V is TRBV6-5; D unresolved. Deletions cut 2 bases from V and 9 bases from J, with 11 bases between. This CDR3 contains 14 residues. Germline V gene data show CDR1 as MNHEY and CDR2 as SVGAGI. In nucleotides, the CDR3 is TGTGCCAGCAGTTACGGGGAGGGCAGTTCACCCCTCCACTTT. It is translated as CASSYGEGSSPLHF.